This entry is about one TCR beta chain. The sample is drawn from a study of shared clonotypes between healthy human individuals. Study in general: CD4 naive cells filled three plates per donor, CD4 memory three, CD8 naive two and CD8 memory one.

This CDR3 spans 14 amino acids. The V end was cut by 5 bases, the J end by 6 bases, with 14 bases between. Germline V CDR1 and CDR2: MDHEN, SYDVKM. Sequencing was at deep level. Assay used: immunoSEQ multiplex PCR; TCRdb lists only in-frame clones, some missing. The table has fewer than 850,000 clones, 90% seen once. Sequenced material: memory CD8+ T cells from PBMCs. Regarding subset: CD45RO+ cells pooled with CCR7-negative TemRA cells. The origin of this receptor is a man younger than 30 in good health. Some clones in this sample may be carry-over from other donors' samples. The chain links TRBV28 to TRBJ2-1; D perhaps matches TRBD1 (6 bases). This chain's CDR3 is CASSTVLGGNEQFF. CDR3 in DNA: TGTGCCAGCAGTACAGTACTAGGGGGCAATGAGCAGTTCTTC. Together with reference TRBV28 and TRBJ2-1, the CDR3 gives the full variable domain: DVKVTQSSRYLVKRTGEKVFLECVQDMDHENMFWYRQDPGLGLRLIYFSYDVKMKEKGDIPEGYSVSREKKERFSLILESASTNQTSMYLCASSTVLGGNEQFFGPGTRLTVL.